The rows below give T cell receptor beta chains drawn from one sample of a study of T cells in Graves' hyperthyroidism and ophthalmopathy. One entry per CDR3 protein results from TCRdb running MiXCR on the multiplex PCR reads. The repertoire includes 700,000 or so distinct CDR3 sequences, more than 12% of them detected once, and approximately 12% sits in the top ten. Specimen: blood. The receptors were sampled from a woman in her 50s with Graves' ophthalmopathy. Each CDR3 is given with its conserved first and last residue. Fields, in order: CDR3 length, D gene, V gene, clone size, J gene, CDR3 protein, CDR3 DNA. D genes are given only for firm matches. Clone size, where shown, is once, few, many, or a class for clones that have expanded.

len: 15
d_gene: .
v_gene: TRBV14
abundance: few
j_gene: TRBJ2-1
CDR3aa: CASSQDVIRANEQFF
CDR3nt: TGTGCCAGCAGCCAAGACGTCATCAGGGCCAATGAGCAGTTCTTC

len: 15
d_gene: .
v_gene: TRBV7-9
abundance: many
j_gene: TRBJ2-3
CDR3aa: CASSFGVGLTDTQYF
CDR3nt: TGTGCCAGCAGCTTCGGAGTGGGCCTCACAGATACGCAGTATTTT

len: 13
d_gene: .
v_gene: TRBV3-1
abundance: many
j_gene: TRBJ2-5
CDR3aa: CASSQGLVETQYF
CDR3nt: TGTGCCAGCAGCCAAGGATTAGTAGAGACCCAGTACTTC

len: 13
d_gene: .
v_gene: TRBV12-3/TRBV12-4
abundance: .
j_gene: TRBJ1-5
CDR3aa: CASSLLEAQPQHF
CDR3nt: TGTGCCAGCAGTTTACTGGAGGCACAGCCCCAGCATTTT

len: 16
d_gene: .
v_gene: TRBV28
abundance: many
j_gene: TRBJ2-3
CDR3aa: CASSPPIDQNTDTQYF
CDR3nt: TGTGCCAGCAGCCCGCCGATTGATCAGAACACAGATACGCAGTATTTT

len: 16
d_gene: .
v_gene: TRBV28
abundance: many
j_gene: TRBJ1-2
CDR3aa: CAINNGGAFLNYGYTF
CDR3nt: TGTGCTATTAACAACGGGGGGGCCTTCCTCAACTATGGCTACACCTTC

len: 18
d_gene: .
v_gene: TRBV28
abundance: many
j_gene: TRBJ2-6
CDR3aa: CASSSVMEKSTGANVLTF
CDR3nt: TGTGCCAGCAGTTCCGTGATGGAGAAAAGTACTGGGGCCAACGTCCTGACTTTC

len: 15
d_gene: .
v_gene: TRBV28
abundance: many
j_gene: TRBJ2-5
CDR3aa: CASSIGLRRQETQYF
CDR3nt: TGTGCCAGCAGTATCGGACTGAGGCGCCAAGAGACCCAGTACTTC

len: 15
d_gene: TRBD2
v_gene: TRBV5-1
abundance: many
j_gene: TRBJ2-7
CDR3aa: CASTTLAGGHYEQYF
CDR3nt: TGCGCCAGCACCACGCTAGCGGGAGGACACTACGAGCAGTACTTC

len: 16
d_gene: TRBD2
v_gene: TRBV7-3
abundance: few
j_gene: TRBJ2-2
CDR3aa: CASSLAGGGGTGELFF
CDR3nt: TGTGCCAGCAGCTTAGCGGGAGGCGGGGGCACCGGGGAGCTGTTTTTT

len: 11
d_gene: .
v_gene: TRBV24-1
abundance: many
j_gene: TRBJ2-1
CDR3aa: CATSDWNEQFF
CDR3nt: TGTGCCACCAGTGACTGGAATGAGCAGTTCTTC

len: 14
d_gene: .
v_gene: TRBV6-5
abundance: many
j_gene: TRBJ2-1
CDR3aa: CASSYAGQYNEQFF
CDR3nt: TGTGCCAGCAGTTACGCTGGCCAGTACAATGAGCAGTTCTTC

len: 18
d_gene: TRBD1
v_gene: TRBV27
abundance: many
j_gene: TRBJ1-1
CDR3aa: CASSLVPDRGQMNTEAFF
CDR3nt: TGTGCCAGCAGTTTAGTCCCGGACAGGGGGCAGATGAACACTGAAGCTTTCTTT

len: 17
d_gene: TRBD2
v_gene: TRBV6-9
abundance: .
j_gene: TRBJ2-2
CDR3aa: CASSYSVAGPNTGELFF
CDR3nt: TGTGCCAGCAGTTATTCGGTAGCGGGGCCGAACACCGGGGAGCTGTTTTTT

len: 16
d_gene: .
v_gene: TRBV29-1
abundance: many
j_gene: TRBJ2-1
CDR3aa: CSVEAGTGSSYNEQFF
CDR3nt: TGCAGCGTTGAAGCCGGGACGGGTAGCTCCTACAATGAGCAGTTCTTC

len: 12
d_gene: TRBD2
v_gene: TRBV29-1
abundance: .
j_gene: TRBJ2-7
CDR3aa: CSVGAGGGEQYF
CDR3nt: TGCAGCGTTGGAGCGGGAGGTGGCGAGCAGTACTTC

len: 15
d_gene: TRBD1
v_gene: TRBV30
abundance: many
j_gene: TRBJ1-1
CDR3aa: CAWSVGTGVNTEAFF
CDR3nt: TGTGCCTGGAGTGTAGGGACAGGGGTGAACACTGAAGCTTTCTTT

len: 16
d_gene: TRBD2
v_gene: TRBV20-1
abundance: many
j_gene: TRBJ2-1
CDR3aa: CSARTLLAGVYNEQFF
CDR3nt: TGCAGTGCTAGAACGCTACTAGCGGGAGTCTACAATGAGCAGTTCTTC

len: 19
d_gene: TRBD1
v_gene: TRBV28
abundance: many
j_gene: TRBJ1-5
CDR3aa: CASRKPGTGVWQHNQPQHF
CDR3nt: TGTGCCAGCAGGAAACCCGGGACAGGGGTCTGGCAGCACAATCAGCCCCAGCATTTT

len: 14
d_gene: .
v_gene: TRBV29-1
abundance: few
j_gene: TRBJ1-5
CDR3aa: CSVPGPGSNQPQHF
CDR3nt: TGCAGCGTTCCAGGGCCGGGTAGCAATCAGCCCCAGCATTTT

len: 14
d_gene: TRBD1
v_gene: TRBV18
abundance: many
j_gene: TRBJ2-3
CDR3aa: CASSSGQGADTQYF
CDR3nt: TGTGCCAGCTCATCCGGACAGGGGGCAGATACGCAGTATTTT

len: 13
d_gene: .
v_gene: TRBV6-1
abundance: few
j_gene: TRBJ2-2
CDR3aa: CASSEWDFGELFF
CDR3nt: TGTGCCAGCAGCGAATGGGACTTCGGGGAGCTGTTTTTT

len: 18
d_gene: TRBD2
v_gene: TRBV27
abundance: many
j_gene: TRBJ2-1
CDR3aa: CASSSNRGLAGLYNEQFF
CDR3nt: TGTGCCAGCAGTTCAAATCGGGGACTAGCGGGCCTCTACAATGAGCAGTTCTTC

len: 15
d_gene: .
v_gene: TRBV10-3
abundance: few
j_gene: TRBJ2-3
CDR3aa: CAISDLMGAKDTQYF
CDR3nt: TGTGCCATCAGTGATTTGATGGGGGCAAAAGATACGCAGTATTTT

len: 19
d_gene: TRBD2
v_gene: TRBV15
abundance: many
j_gene: TRBJ2-7
CDR3aa: CATSRGQGLAGKRNYEQYF
CDR3nt: TGTGCCACCAGCAGAGGACAAGGGCTAGCGGGAAAACGGAACTACGAGCAGTACTTC

len: 13
d_gene: TRBD1
v_gene: TRBV29-1
abundance: few
j_gene: TRBJ2-7
CDR3aa: CSVGKGQGYEQYF
CDR3nt: TGCAGCGTTGGGAAGGGACAGGGCTACGAGCAGTACTTC

len: 15
d_gene: .
v_gene: TRBV6-5
abundance: .
j_gene: TRBJ1-5
CDR3aa: CASSYSRDRNQPQHF
CDR3nt: TGTGCCAGCAGTTACTCTCGGGACCGAAATCAGCCCCAGCATTTT

len: 19
d_gene: TRBD2
v_gene: TRBV11-2
abundance: many
j_gene: TRBJ2-7
CDR3aa: CASSLETSGSNQRPYEQYF
CDR3nt: TGTGCCAGCAGCTTAGAGACTAGCGGGAGTAACCAAAGGCCTTACGAGCAGTACTTC

len: 14
d_gene: .
v_gene: TRBV6-2/TRBV6-3
abundance: many
j_gene: TRBJ2-7
CDR3aa: CASSYGGNLYEQYF
CDR3nt: TGTGCCAGCAGTTACGGAGGCAACCTCTACGAGCAGTACTTC

len: 15
d_gene: TRBD1
v_gene: TRBV6-1
abundance: many
j_gene: TRBJ2-3
CDR3aa: CASSPTGANTDTQYF
CDR3nt: TGTGCCAGCAGTCCGACAGGGGCCAACACAGATACGCAGTATTTT

len: 14
d_gene: .
v_gene: TRBV29-1
abundance: few
j_gene: TRBJ1-1
CDR3aa: CSVYTRGGSTEAFF
CDR3nt: TGCAGCGTTTATACAAGGGGCGGGAGCACTGAAGCTTTCTTT

len: 14
d_gene: TRBD2
v_gene: TRBV19
abundance: many
j_gene: TRBJ2-3
CDR3aa: CASSIRGSSDTQYF
CDR3nt: TGTGCCAGTAGTATTCGCGGGAGCTCAGATACGCAGTATTTT

len: 13
d_gene: .
v_gene: TRBV10-3
abundance: many
j_gene: TRBJ1-4
CDR3aa: CAIRRGNNEKLFF
CDR3nt: TGTGCCATCAGACGGGGGAATAATGAAAAACTGTTTTTT

len: 18
d_gene: TRBD2
v_gene: TRBV7-9
abundance: .
j_gene: TRBJ2-1
CDR3aa: CASSVKDRTGGPGNEQFF
CDR3nt: TGTGCCAGCAGCGTTAAAGATAGGACGGGAGGGCCGGGGAATGAGCAGTTCTTC

len: 16
d_gene: .
v_gene: TRBV20-1
abundance: .
j_gene: TRBJ1-1
CDR3aa: CSARDTYDSQYTEAFF
CDR3nt: TGCAGTGCTAGAGATACGTACGACAGCCAATACACTGAAGCTTTCTTT

len: 12
d_gene: .
v_gene: TRBV20-1
abundance: many
j_gene: TRBJ2-1
CDR3aa: CSAGLVGNEQFF
CDR3nt: TGCAGTGCTGGGCTGGTTGGGAATGAGCAGTTCTTC

len: 16
d_gene: .
v_gene: TRBV7-8
abundance: many
j_gene: TRBJ2-3
CDR3aa: CASSPSGTTSTDTQYF
CDR3nt: TGTGCCAGCAGCCCCTCCGGGACGACGAGCACAGATACGCAGTATTTT

len: 13
d_gene: .
v_gene: TRBV27
abundance: few
j_gene: TRBJ2-7
CDR3aa: CASSLGRLGEQYF
CDR3nt: TGTGCCAGCAGTTTAGGCAGGCTTGGGGAGCAGTACTTC

len: 17
d_gene: .
v_gene: TRBV7-9
abundance: .
j_gene: TRBJ2-7
CDR3aa: CASSLCTNRECTYEQYF
CDR3nt: TGTGCCAGCAGCTTATGTACTAATAGGGAATGCACCTACGAGCAGTACTTC

len: 16
d_gene: .
v_gene: TRBV4-2
abundance: many
j_gene: TRBJ2-7
CDR3aa: CASSQEGRPSSYEQYF
CDR3nt: TGTGCCAGCAGCCAAGAAGGGCGGCCAAGCTCCTACGAGCAGTACTTC

len: 14
d_gene: TRBD2
v_gene: TRBV4-2
abundance: few
j_gene: TRBJ2-7
CDR3aa: CASSQEGLAGGQYF
CDR3nt: TGTGCCAGCAGCCAAGAAGGACTAGCGGGAGGGCAGTACTTC

len: 16
d_gene: .
v_gene: TRBV28
abundance: many
j_gene: TRBJ1-2
CDR3aa: CASREWGKGEGNGYTF
CDR3nt: TGTGCCAGCAGAGAATGGGGAAAGGGCGAGGGTAATGGCTACACCTTC

len: 15
d_gene: TRBD2
v_gene: TRBV28
abundance: few
j_gene: TRBJ2-1
CDR3aa: CASWKGGRSYNEQFF
CDR3nt: TGTGCCAGCTGGAAGGGAGGGCGATCCTACAATGAGCAGTTCTTC

len: 14
d_gene: .
v_gene: TRBV7-2
abundance: many
j_gene: TRBJ2-3
CDR3aa: CASSLALGADTQYF
CDR3nt: TGTGCCAGCAGCTTAGCGCTGGGGGCAGATACGCAGTATTTT

len: 16
d_gene: TRBD1
v_gene: TRBV28
abundance: .
j_gene: TRBJ1-1
CDR3aa: CASSLFQGALNTEAFF
CDR3nt: TGTGCCAGCAGTTTATTTCAGGGGGCACTGAACACTGAAGCTTTCTTT

len: 17
d_gene: TRBD1
v_gene: TRBV28
abundance: many
j_gene: TRBJ1-1
CDR3aa: CASSSETGGLGNTEAFF
CDR3nt: TGTGCCAGCAGTTCCGAAACAGGGGGCCTTGGGAACACTGAAGCTTTCTTT